This is a list of T cell receptor beta chains from one sample in a study of blood T cell repertoires in COVID-19. TCRdb's copy holds only in-frame clones and misses some; the assay was immunoSEQ multiplex PCR. Here the sample spans about 160,000 clones, approximately 84% being singletons. Sequences were obtained from peripheral blood. The receptors stem from a woman older than 75 with acute or convalescent COVID-19. Both conserved end residues are part of each CDR3. Clone size is shown for a subset of rows, as once, few, many or a class of expanded clone.

TRBV5-1	TRBJ2-3	NA	CASRTGGALSTDTQYF
TRBV18	TRBJ1-5	NA	CASSQDRASNQPQHF
TRBV5-1	TRBJ2-2	NA	CASSPDSNTGELFF
TRBV3-1/TRBV3-2	TRBJ2-2	NA	CASSLQDRPQRTGELFF
TRBV18	TRBJ2-7	NA	CASSPYRDRVYEQYF
TRBV2	TRBJ2-5	NA	CASSGLAGGSQETQYF
TRBV6-5	TRBJ2-3	NA	CASSYSGARGTDTQYF
TRBV2	TRBJ2-7	NA	CARGRGTVNYEQYF
TRBV19	TRBJ1-1	few	CASSVHRDIGNTEAFF
TRBV5-1	TRBJ2-1	NA	CASSSYRGNEQFF
TRBV5-1	TRBJ2-6	NA	CASSRELAPGANVLTF
TRBV5-1	TRBJ1-1	few	CASSLIGGGEAFF
TRBV10-3	TRBJ1-2	NA	CAISAYGTGTNYGYTF
TRBV10-3	TRBJ1-3	few	CAIMRAPGNTIYF
TRBV7-8	TRBJ1-1	NA	CASNELGRHNTEAFF
TRBV9	TRBJ2-3	NA	CASSETDTGVDTQYF
TRBV28	TRBJ1-1	once	CASPRGTEAFF
TRBV11-2	TRBJ2-5	NA	CASSFGVEGTQYF
TRBV6-5	TRBJ1-2	NA	CASSYSRDRVFGYTF
TRBV4-2	TRBJ1-3	NA	CASSLRHTDDRNTIYF
TRBV20-1	TRBJ2-1	NA	CSASSSQDRLHNEQFF
TRBV11-2	TRBJ2-7	NA	CASSLDSGYEQYF
TRBV5-8	TRBJ1-3	NA	CASSRAPTRSGNTIYF
TRBV7-2	TRBJ1-3	NA	CASSPNPSGNTIYF
TRBV4-3	TRBJ2-1	NA	CASSPRTSGDNEQFF
TRBV6-5	TRBJ2-7	NA	CASSLGQKKVSEQYF
TRBV4-1	TRBJ2-1	few	CASSHREYNEQFF
TRBV7-9	TRBJ2-7	NA	CASSLGWREKLDEQYF
TRBV3-1/TRBV3-2	TRBJ2-7	NA	CASSQVKQGQYF
TRBV5-1	TRBJ2-5	NA	CASSYAGTRVQETQYF
TRBV30	TRBJ2-3	NA	CAWSDPAVRTDTQYF
TRBV14	TRBJ1-2	many	CASSQGELYSLTFGYTF
TRBV9	TRBJ1-2	NA	CASSATGTYTF
TRBV10-3	TRBJ2-2	once	CATSGLAGGSGELFF
TRBV7-8	TRBJ2-1	NA	CASSFGEDEQFF
TRBV4-2	TRBJ2-3	NA	CASSQDIAGGLLNTQYF
TRBV6-2/TRBV6-3	TRBJ1-5	NA	CASSRQGNQPQHF
TRBV27	TRBJ2-7	NA	CASASRTGWAYEQYF
TRBV2	TRBJ2-5	NA	CASGGETQYF
TRBV2	TRBJ1-4	few	CASTMATGKELFF
TRBV9	TRBJ1-1	NA	CASSADVGGGGTEAFF
TRBV29-1	TRBJ1-2	NA	CSAWTGPVGYGYTF
TRBV5-1	TRBJ1-2	once	CASRGDRNQGYGYTF
TRBV4-1	TRBJ2-5	once	CASSQVGGSGRAQETQYF
TRBV27	TRBJ2-1	NA	CASSLSRNNEQFF
TRBV5-1	TRBJ1-2	NA	CASSFPGSNYGYTF
TRBV15	TRBJ2-1	few	CATSRDFNYLSYNEQFF
TRBV7-9	TRBJ1-4	NA	CASSPAGDRGSLDEKLFF
TRBV6-5	TRBJ1-2	few	CASSYSAGLYYGYTF
TRBV11-2	TRBJ1-2	NA	CASSSSKGAGRSGYTF
TRBV5-1	TRBJ1-4	NA	CASSFDRPTSEKLFF
TRBV6-4	TRBJ2-5	few	CASSVTSEETQYF
TRBV5-1	TRBJ1-1	NA	CASSIGDNTEAFF
TRBV29-1	TRBJ2-2	NA	CSVWTGGTTGELFF
TRBV30	TRBJ2-3	NA	CAWNAKGGRTDTQYF
TRBV30	TRBJ1-1	NA	CAWRTTGSGTEAFF
TRBV23-1	TRBJ2-7	once	CASLIAATYEQYF
TRBV6-5	TRBJ1-2	NA	CASNPRGRATYGYTF
TRBV5-6	TRBJ1-2	NA	CASSSGHRGSGYGYTF